This T cell receptor (beta chain) was observed in a study of type 1 regulatory T cells (dated by TCRdb to 2020 to 2023). With respect to the entire study: The study characterized an in vitro protocol that generated a Tr1-enriched, alloantigen-specific CD4 T cell product named T-allo10. T-allo10 was being evaluated clinically in patients with hematological malignancies who were receiving allogeneic hematopoietic stem cell transplantation.

TCRdb shows the sequencer as Illumina MiSeq. TCRdb passed the public sequencing reads through fastp at Q25 and MiXCR, retaining productive beta sequences. Each CDR3 protein appears once, grouped with its most common genes and DNA. The sample table contains 80,000 to 100,000 distinct CDR3 sequences; only one count was recorded for 25% to 40% of them. The ten top clones hold 2% to 2.5% of the sample. This clonotype was picked up a small number of times. No cognate antigen has been identified for it. No much larger clone exists at a distance of one base, and base qualities are not known. CDR1 and CDR2 are read off the germline V gene as SGHDN and FVKESK. A distance of 10 bases separates the germline ends of V and J, which lose 4 bases and 7 bases respectively. Counted from cysteine to phenylalanine, this CDR3 has 13 amino acids. Only CDR3 DNA is held: 39 bases, read in frame from base 1.

The chain employs TRBV14 and TRBJ2-2; TRBD1 might be the D gene, on 6 matching bases. The sequence was obtained from a human donor in good health. Sequencing used CD4+ T cells, either the whole sample or a sorted fraction (not recorded which). The DNA reads as follows: TGTGCCAGCAGCCCATTACAGGGCGGGGAGCTGTTTTTT. Translated, this is CASSPLQGGELFF.